These 8 T cell receptor beta chains were all obtained from the same sample, sequenced in a study of T cell responses to AZD1222 COVID-19 vaccine. Some clones are missing from TCRdb's copy, which holds only in-frame ones; the method was immunoSEQ multiplex PCR. The sample comprises approximately 140,000 clones, more than 85% of which are singletons, and more than 1.3% rests with the top ten. The specimen comprised peripheral blood, sampled on day 0 of AZD1222 vaccination. Receptors originate from an adult in good health.

This clone was seen only once. J is TRBJ1-5 and V is TRBV19, with a possible D match to TRBD1 (5 bases). Looked up from germline, CDR1 is LNHDA and CDR2 is SQIVND (reference sequence). There are 14 residues in the CDR3. The V end lost 3 bases, the J end lost 2 bases, and 8 bases lay between the germline ends. The CDR3 sequence is CASSIRAGNQPQHF. CDR3 nucleotide sequence: TGTGCCAGTAGTATCAGGGCGGGCAATCAGCCCCAGCATTTT.

The chain couples TRBV10-3 to TRBJ1-1; 7 nucleotides match TRBD1. V shed 2 bases, J shed 1 base, and the junction held 1 base outside the gene matches. Germline assignment: CDR1 ENHRY and CDR2 SYGVKD. CDR3 length equals 14 residues. The CDR3 DNA reads as TGTGCCATCAGTGAGGGGACAGAGAACACTGAAGCTTTCTTT. This codes for CAISEGTENTEAFF.

The gene calls are TRBV23-1 and TRBJ2-1; D might be TRBD1 (6 bases). TRBV23-1 is flagged as an ORF with uncertain function. There are 14 residues in the CDR3. V lost 9 bases to trimming and J lost 8 bases, with 20 bases between them. The CDR3 DNA is TGCGCCAGGGGGTGGGGCAGGGGAGTCGATGAGCAGTTCTTC. It yields the protein CARGWGRGVDEQFF.

The chain carries TRBV4-3 and TRBJ1-1; the D is unclear. Trimming took off 0 bases at V and 0 bases at J, with 8 bases between the two ends. CDR1 is LGHNA, CDR2 YSLEER, per germline. The CDR3 contains 15 residues. CDR3 coding DNA: TGCGCCAGCAGCCAAGAGAGTCTACTGAACACTGAAGCTTTCTTT. This codes for CASSQESLLNTEAFF.

This chain links TRBV4-3 with TRBJ1-4, with no clear D. Looked up from germline, CDR1 is LGHNA and CDR2 is YSLEER. This CDR3 is built from 14 residues. V was cut by 2 bases and J by 5 bases, with 9 bases left in between. CDR3: CASSQILGNEKLFF. CDR3 nucleotides: TGCGCCAGCAGCCAAATACTCGGAAATGAAAAACTGTTTTTT.

The gene calls are TRBV11-3 and TRBJ2-7, with D tentatively TRBD1 (5 bases). With 5 bases removed from V and 7 bases from J, the gap between germline ends came to 18 bases. The CDR3 contains 14 residues. Per germline, CDR1 SGHNT and CDR2 YENEEA. Here the CDR3 reads CASSPSTVLGEQYF. The CDR3 DNA reads TGTGCCAGCAGCCCCTCGACAGTCCTTGGGGAGCAGTACTTC.

The chain employs TRBV29-1 and TRBJ1-1; 8 bases fit TRBD1. CDR1 and CDR2 from the germline V gene are SQVTM and ANQGSEA. The CDR3 sequence is 15 residues long. Trimming removed 3 bases from V and 5 bases from J; junction bases left unmatched: 11. The CDR3 region has the DNA TGCAGCGTTGAGTCAATGGACAGGGCGGTGACTGAAGCTTTCTTT. Protein product: CSVESMDRAVTEAFF.

This clone was counted once. The chain uses TRBV19 and TRBJ2-1; D is undetermined. This CDR3 comprises 16 residues. Trimming pared 0 bases from V and 5 bases from J, leaving 14 bases between. Germline V gene lookup returns CDR1 LNHDA and CDR2 SQIVND (reference sequence). The CDR3, as DNA: TGTGCCAGTAGTATAGACCGGGTCTCGGCCCACAATGAGCAGTTCTTC. It encodes CASSIDRVSAHNEQFF.